Following are 29 T cell receptor beta chains from one sample sequenced in a study of blood T cell repertoires in COVID-19. Assay used: immunoSEQ multiplex PCR; TCRdb lists only in-frame clones, some missing. The table lists approximately 300,000 clones, 90% of them singletons. The sample comprised PBMCs or T cells enriched from blood (not recorded which). All receptors come from a woman aged 30 to 39 who had been exposed to COVID-19.

V and J are TRBV7-6 and TRBJ1-4; 9 bases are shared with TRBD1. There are 14 residues in the CDR3. Germline V gene data show CDR1 as SGHVS and CDR2 as FNYEAQ. V dropped 7 bases and J dropped 7; count of bases not matched to a gene: 7. The CDR3 is CASTIRQGGEKLFF. CDR3 nucleotide sequence: TGTGCCAGCACCATAAGACAGGGGGGTGAAAAACTGTTTTTT.

This clone was observed a single time. The CDR3 reads CASSPLNRGTEAFF. The CDR3 DNA is TGTGCCAGCAGTCCACTCAACAGGGGCACTGAAGCTTTCTTT. The chain combines TRBV28 with TRBJ1-1, with 7 bases aligning to TRBD1. CDR1 is MDHEN, CDR2 SYDVKM, per germline. The junction had 7 bases not matched to a gene; V was cut back by 5 bases and J by 4 bases. The CDR3 is 14 residues long.

V gene TRBV2 combines with J gene TRBJ1-1; TRBD1 agrees at 7 bases. Germline CDR1 reads SNHLY; CDR2 reads FYNNEI. The ends lost 6 bases at V and 3 bases at J; junction bases unmatched: 10. The length of the CDR3 is 15 residues. In nucleotides, the CDR3 is TGTGCCAGCAGAAGGCGTCCACAGGGGTACACTGAAGCTTTCTTT. Translating it yields CASRRRPQGYTEAFF.

The rearrangement uses TRBV2 and TRBJ1-1; D perhaps matches TRBD1 (6 bases). The V end lost 5 bases, the J end lost 3 bases, and 13 bases lay between the germline ends. The CDR3 loop spans 14 amino acids. Germline V lookup: CDR1 SNHLY, CDR2 FYNNEI. In DNA form, the CDR3 reads TGTGCCAGCAGTAAGGACAGATTGCACACTGAAGCTTTCTTT. Amino acid sequence: CASSKDRLHTEAFF.

This chain links TRBV5-1 with TRBJ1-4, with 8 nucleotides matching TRBD1. V gave up 0 bases and J gave up 6 bases; unmatched junction bases: 4. Germline assignment: CDR1 SGHRS and CDR2 YFSETQ. The CDR3 covers 15 residues. Here the CDR3 DNA reads TGCGCCAGCAGCTTGGGATCAGGGGGCGATGAAAAACTGTTTTTT. This encodes CASSLGSGGDEKLFF.

This clone was seen just once. V usage is TRBV3-1 (or the pseudogene TRBV3-2) and J usage is TRBJ2-7; 13 positions match TRBD2. Per the germline V gene, CDR1 is LGHDT and CDR2 is YNNKEL (reference sequence). V lost 4 bases and J lost 0; bases outside the gene matches: 18. This CDR3 has 21 amino acids. CDR3 nucleotides: TGTGCCAGCAGCCGAGACAGAAGGCGTGGACTAGCGGGGGCCCACTCCTACGAGCAGTACTTC. Translating gives CASSRDRRRGLAGAHSYEQYF.

The rearrangement joins TRBV6-5 to TRBJ2-1; no firm D call. This CDR3 spans 14 amino acids. Germline CDR1 reads MNHEY; CDR2 reads SVGAGI. Trimming left V 5 bases short and J 10 bases short, with 18 bases between. The CDR3 spells CASSPAQALLEQFF. The DNA for the CDR3 is TGTGCCAGCAGTCCCGCCCAGGCCCTCTTGGAGCAGTTCTTC.

The chain uses TRBV4-3 and TRBJ2-1, with 12 positions matching TRBD1. Per the germline V gene, CDR1 is LGHNA and CDR2 is YSLEER. The J segment lost 8 bases and the V segment lost 4 bases, leaving 21 bases of the junction unmatched. This CDR3 contains 20 residues. The chain's CDR3 is CASSPDPGQGATTMVHEQFF. The DNA of the CDR3 is TGCGCCAGCAGCCCAGACCCGGGACAGGGGGCGACTACAATGGTCCATGAGCAGTTCTTC.

In the case of this clone: Other DNA sequences in this specimen translate into the identical CDR3. The gene calls are TRBV2 and TRBJ1-5; weak D call: TRBD1 (6 bases). The CDR3 runs 13 residues. Germline V gives CDR1 SNHLY, CDR2 FYNNEI. Trimming shortened V by 1 base and J by 5 bases, and 6 bases separated the two germline ends. The CDR3 spells CASSEDRDQPQHF. Here the CDR3 DNA reads TGTGCCAGCAGTGAAGACAGGGATCAGCCCCAGCATTTT.

The V and J genes are TRBV12-3 or TRBV12-4 and TRBJ2-2; D is ambiguous. V was pared by 4 bases and J by 7 bases, with 4 bases between. This CDR3 is 11 amino acids long. CDR3 bases: TGTGCCAGCAGTTCTTACGGGGAGCTGTTTTTT. Its translation: CASSSYGELFF.

V is TRBV15 and J is TRBJ2-5; TRBD2 is a possible D gene (5 bases). This CDR3 comprises 15 residues. V was clipped by 1 base and J by 4 bases, with 13 bases between them. The germline V gene has CDR1 LNHNV and CDR2 YYDKDF (reference sequence). The CDR3 nucleotides read TGTGCCACCAGCAGAGGTGGGAGTCGCCCAGAGACCCAGTACTTC. It yields the protein CATSRGGSRPETQYF.

The chain joins TRBV2 to TRBJ2-7; D remains unclear. This CDR3 spans 15 amino acids. Germline V gene sequence: CDR1 SNHLY, CDR2 FYNNEI. Trimming removed 4 bases from V and 3 bases from J, with 16 bases in between. The DNA of the CDR3 is TGTGCCAGCAGTGTAATGAACTCCAAATACTACGAGCAGTACTTC. This sequence encodes CASSVMNSKYYEQYF.

The chain links TRBV6-4 to TRBJ2-2; D is possibly TRBD2 (5 bases). The V and J ends lost 8 bases and 2 bases respectively, with 9 bases between them. This CDR3 spans 13 amino acids. CDR1 is MRHNA, CDR2 SNTAGT, per germline. CDR3 sequence: CASRGPNTGELFF. In DNA form, the CDR3 reads TGTGCCAGCCGCGGGCCAAACACCGGGGAGCTGTTTTTT.

The chain uses TRBV7-3 and TRBJ1-2, with 7 positions matching TRBD1. The ends lost 4 bases at V and 2 bases at J; junction bases unmatched: 4. The CDR3 sequence is 14 residues long. Germline V gene lookup returns CDR1 SGHTA and CDR2 FQGTGA. The CDR3 region has the DNA TGTGCCAGCAGCTACAGGGGAGACAACTATGGCTACACCTTC. This gives the protein CASSYRGDNYGYTF.

The chain combines TRBV6-5 with TRBJ2-7; 8 nucleotides match TRBD1. V shed 2 bases and J 7 bases; nucleotides not matched to a gene: 10. The length of the CDR3 is 15 residues. Germline CDR1 reads MNHEY; CDR2 reads SVGAGI. As DNA, the CDR3 is TGTGCCAGCAGTTACCAGGCAGGGGGCCCTAGAGAGCAGTACTTC. Protein product: CASSYQAGGPREQYF.

The chain joins TRBV18 to TRBJ1-3; 7 bases are a match to TRBD1. In germline, CDR1 is KGHSH, CDR2 LQKENI. Trimming at V came to 4 bases and at J to 4 bases, leaving 7 bases not matched to a gene. This CDR3 spans 15 amino acids. Here the CDR3 reads CASSRTGAPGNTIYF. In DNA form, the CDR3 reads TGTGCCAGCTCACGAACAGGGGCTCCCGGAAACACCATATATTTT.

This chain uses TRBV28 with TRBJ1-5; tentatively, D is TRBD1 (5 bases). The CDR3 has 14 residues. Germline CDR1 is MDHEN and CDR2 is SYDVKM. Trimming took 7 bases from V and 8 from J, leaving 18 bases between them. CDR3 amino acids: CASKERRVGKPQHF. The CDR3 DNA sequence: TGTGCCAGCAAGGAACGCAGGGTAGGCAAGCCCCAGCATTTT.

The chain employs TRBV6-4 and TRBJ1-1, with D possibly matching TRBD1 (5 bases). Germline loops: CDR1 MRHNA, CDR2 SNTAGT. The CDR3 is 14 amino acids. Trimming pared 2 bases from V and 0 bases from J, leaving 7 bases between. The CDR3 nucleotides are TGTGCCAGCAGTGACGGACACATGAACACTGAAGCTTTCTTT. Translated: CASSDGHMNTEAFF.

The rearrangement links TRBV5-6 to TRBJ2-3; 8 bases are shared with TRBD1. Germline V gene lookup returns CDR1 SGHDT and CDR2 YYEEEE. The ends lost 4 bases at V and 0 bases at J; junction bases unmatched: 4. There are 15 residues in the CDR3. CDR3 protein: CASSLDRASTDTQYF. DNA of the CDR3: TGTGCCAGCAGCCTGGACAGGGCTAGCACAGATACGCAGTATTTT.

The chain recombines TRBV7-2 with TRBJ2-2, with 8 bases lining up with TRBD1. CDR3 length: 16 amino acids. Unmatched junction bases numbered 9, after V lost 5 bases and J lost 4 bases. Per the germline V gene, CDR1 is SGHTA and CDR2 is FQGNSA. This CDR3 reads CASSPRGQGTTGELFF. Here the CDR3 DNA reads TGTGCCAGCAGCCCCCGAGGACAGGGAACCACCGGGGAGCTGTTTTTT.

CDR3 coding DNA: TGCGCCAGCAGCCAGGGGGGTGTGAGTGGAAACACTGAAGCTTTCTTT. Its protein is CASSQGGVSGNTEAFF. This chain joins TRBV4-3 and TRBJ1-1; TRBD1 might be the D (5 bases). Per germline, CDR1 LGHNA and CDR2 YSLEER. V was trimmed by 3 bases and J by 2 bases, leaving 16 bases between them. The CDR3 totals 16 residues.

The gene calls are TRBV6-6 and TRBJ1-5, with D tentatively TRBD1 (5 bases). The CDR3 covers 13 residues. Germline CDR1 reads MNHNY; CDR2 reads SVGAGI (reference sequence). The V end was cut by 7 bases, the J end by 8 bases, with 15 bases between. CDR3 in DNA: TGTGCCAGCACTCAATGGGGGGTTAAGCCCCAGCATTTT. Encoded protein: CASTQWGVKPQHF.

The chain couples TRBV7-2 to TRBJ1-5; unclear D gene. This CDR3 region has 13 residues. The V gene's germline CDR1 is SGHTA and CDR2 FQGNSA. V lost 0 bases and J 7 bases, leaving 7 bases between the germline ends. The CDR3 protein is CASSLASEQPQHF. Written as DNA, the CDR3 is TGTGCCAGCAGCTTAGCGTCCGAGCAGCCCCAGCATTTT.

The V call is TRBV7-2, the J call TRBJ1-1, with D tentatively TRBD1 (5 bases). The length of the CDR3 is 16 residues. In germline, CDR1 is SGHTA, CDR2 FQGNSA. V dropped 1 base and J dropped 0 bases, with 12 bases sitting between them. CDR3 in DNA: TGTGCCAGCAGCTTAGTCACAGCAGGGCTGAACACTGAAGCTTTCTTT. It yields the protein CASSLVTAGLNTEAFF. Full variable domain (missing parts from reference TRBV7-2 and TRBJ1-1): GAGVSQSPSNKVTEKGKDVELRCDPISGHTALYWYRQSLGQGLEFLIYFQGNSAPDKSGLPSDRFSAERTGGSVSTLTIQRTQQEDSAVYLCASSLVTAGLNTEAFFGQGTRLTVV.

This clone is a singleton in its sample. The chain employs TRBV9 and TRBJ1-1; TRBD1 agrees at 7 bases. This CDR3 spans 15 amino acids. Germline CDR1 is SGDLS and CDR2 is YYNGEE. The trim removed 4 bases at V and 6 bases at J, leaving 12 bases unmatched. The CDR3 DNA is TGTGCCAGCAGCCCTAGACAGGGTACTTTGGCTGAAGCTTTCTTT. Translated: CASSPRQGTLAEAFF.

The rearrangement joins TRBV6-5 to TRBJ1-2; D is unresolved. Germline lookup yields CDR1 MNHEY and CDR2 SVGAGI. This CDR3 region has 14 residues. V lost 6 bases, J lost 1 base, and 12 bases lay in between. As DNA, the CDR3 is TGTGCCAGCAGGAGACTCACCCTTAACTATGGCTACACCTTC. It yields the protein CASRRLTLNYGYTF.

This chain uses TRBV27 with TRBJ1-1; tentative D call: TRBD1 (6 bases). The germline CDR1 and CDR2 sequences are MNHEY and SMNVEV (reference sequence). CDR3 length equals 13 residues. V was shortened by 6 bases and J by 0 bases, with 8 bases between the two germline ends. The CDR3, as DNA: TGTGCCAGCAGGGACAGCCTGAACACTGAAGCTTTCTTT. Translation: CASRDSLNTEAFF.

This clone was seen a few times. V and J are TRBV27 and TRBJ2-1; tentatively, D is TRBD2 (5 bases). Germline CDR1 reads MNHEY; CDR2 reads SMNVEV (reference sequence). The CDR3 consists of 17 residues. V dropped 4 bases and J dropped 5 bases, with 21 bases sitting between them. CDR3 loop: CASSSVRGSPSNNEQFF. The CDR3 coding sequence is TGTGCCAGCAGTTCCGTTCGGGGATCTCCCTCAAACAATGAGCAGTTCTTC.

DNA for the CDR3: TGTGCCAGCAGCTTCCCGGGGGGACCTGGGGATGAGCAGTTCTTC. It specifies CASSFPGGPGDEQFF. The chain joins TRBV5-4 to TRBJ2-1; TRBD2 matches at 7 bases. The CDR3 covers 15 residues. Germline-derived CDR1 and CDR2 are SGHNT and YYREEE (reference sequence). The junction had 10 bases not matched to a gene; V was cut back by 2 bases and J by 8 bases.